The T cell receptor (beta chain) described here comes from a study of CD8 T cells in ankylosing spondylitis. Quantitative barcoded 5'-RACE was used to prepare TCR beta libraries. TCRdb recomputed calls from the 5' RACE reads with MiXCR, one row per CDR3 protein. The data show about 310,000 distinct CDR3 sequences, more than 20% seen once. The V gene lost 2 bases and the J gene lost 4 bases, with 11 bases spanning the gap. The CDR3 runs 13 residues. The germline V gene has CDR1 SQVTM and CDR2 ANQGSEA. This receptor was obtained from a female donor with ankylosing spondylitis or in good health (not recorded which). The sample consisted of blood, either unsorted or a sorted T cell fraction (not recorded which). The chain recombines TRBV29-1 with TRBJ1-1, with D hard to call. Here the CDR3 DNA reads TGCAGCGTTGAAAGTGCTAGAGGCACTGAAGCTTTCTTT. Its translation: CSVESARGTEAFF.